Reported below is one TCR beta chain. Its antigen is as yet unknown. A read error may account for a junction end that differs from germline. A single record per CDR3 protein comes from TCRdb applying MiXCR to the reads. The data show some 230,000 distinct CDR3 sequences, under 25% seen once. The data were obtained in a study of T cell repertoires in cytomegalovirus infection. The wider study: Public TCR beta signature analysis indicated the presence of both CMV infection and matching HLA type. Findings and limits, study-wide: The study found HLA-C-restricted CMV-specific TCR beta clonotypes dominating the ex vivo response. CMV carriers having the relevant HLA were flagged by cumulative public TCR beta family frequency.

Germline CDR1 and CDR2: SEHNR and FQNEAQ (reference sequence). The CDR3 sequence is 12 residues long. The TCR comes from a human donor in good health (CMV status not recorded). Some clones in this sample may be carry-over from other donors' samples. Sample: CD8+ T cells from PBMCs. The V gene is TRBV7-9, the J gene TRBJ1-1, with TRBD1 identical over 7 bases. The CDR3 loop reads CANSRTGHEAFF. The CDR3 DNA reads TGTGCCAACAGCAGGACAGGCCACGAAGCTTTCTTT.